The present TCR beta chain was sequenced within a study of T-cell memory formation after mild COVID-19. About the research overall: The study found TCR clusters largely donor specific.

Study results and caveats: CD8+ contracting clones occupied EMRA, while CD4+ ones occupied mainly CM and EM. For second-wave clones that peaked at day 37, SARS-CoV-2 specificity went unverified.

Each CDR3 protein is one row after TCRdb ran MiXCR on the 5' RACE reads. The table shows fewer than 500,000 distinct CDR3 sequences, with roughly 25% occurring only once. This CDR3 comprises 14 residues. Trimming removed 0 bases at V and 5 bases at J, with 9 bases between. Germline loops: CDR1 LGHNA, CDR2 YSLEER. This clonotype was seen a few times. As yet, its antigen is unknown. The source of this sequence is an adult woman who had mild COVID-19 (a few samples of this study predate the infection). Cell type and time point are not known. The J gene is TRBJ2-3, the V gene TRBV4-3; D may correspond to TRBD1 or TRBD2 (5 bases each). Sequenced sample: PBMCs or a T cell subset sorted from them (not recorded which). The CDR3 protein is CASSQDGAGDTQYF. The CDR3 region has the DNA TGCGCCAGCAGCCAAGATGGGGCGGGAGATACGCAGTATTTT.